The 8 T cell receptor beta chains reported below all come from one sample, sequenced in a study of resident and recirculating memory T cells in vitiligo. The repertoire was sequenced with immunoSEQ multiplex PCR; TCRdb's copy has only in-frame clones and lacks some. The repertoire holds roughly 80,000 clones, with 90% to 95% as singletons. Material for sequencing was blood. The receptor set was obtained from a male donor with vitiligo.

This clone was picked up many times. The chain joins TRBV11-3 to TRBJ2-1, with 9 bases fitting TRBD1. This CDR3 has 16 amino acids. Losses at the gene ends were 1 base for V and 9 bases for J; bases not matched to a gene: 10. Germline V gene sequence: CDR1 SGHNT, CDR2 YENEEA. The CDR3 coding sequence is TGTGCCAGCAGCTTAGGACAGGGGGATGGGGTCAGTGAGCAGTTCTTC. Protein product: CASSLGQGDGVSEQFF.

The V and J genes are TRBV11-2 and TRBJ2-3, with 14 bases lining up with TRBD2. This CDR3 spans 16 amino acids. The germline CDR1 and CDR2 sequences are SGHAT and FQNNGV. Trimming removed 6 bases from V and 6 bases from J; junction bases left unmatched: 8. CDR3 DNA sequence: TGTGCCAGCAGGAGACTAGCGGGAGGGCCTTCGGATACGCAGTATTTT. Amino acid sequence: CASRRLAGGPSDTQYF.

The chain joins TRBV27 to TRBJ2-2; possible D gene TRBD1, 6 bases. Trimming removed 8 bases from V and 2 bases from J, with 18 bases in between. Germline-derived CDR1 and CDR2 are MNHEY and SMNVEV (reference sequence). This CDR3 spans 16 amino acids. This CDR3 is CASHQGHPFNTGELFF. The CDR3 bases are TGTGCCAGCCACCAGGGACACCCCTTTAACACCGGGGAGCTGTTTTTT.

The chain employs TRBV15 and TRBJ1-4; D remains ambiguous. Germline loops: CDR1 LNHNV, CDR2 YYDKDF (reference sequence). The CDR3 is 13 residues long. Trimming took 1 base from V and 5 from J, leaving 5 bases between them. The CDR3 reads CATSRAQNEKLFF. The CDR3 nucleotides are TGTGCCACCAGCAGAGCTCAGAATGAAAAACTGTTTTTT.

This clone appeared a single time. V is TRBV9 and J is TRBJ2-5; D is unresolved. CDR3 size: 15 residues. Germline assignment: CDR1 SGDLS and CDR2 YYNGEE. Trimming stripped 4 bases from V and 3 bases from J, with 16 bases between. CDR3 coding DNA: TGTGCCAGCAGCCCCTCCCATGGGCAGAAAGAGACCCAGTACTTC. Its protein is CASSPSHGQKETQYF.

This sequence joins TRBV19 and TRBJ2-1; TRBD2 might be the D (6 bases). The CDR3 runs to 12 residues. Per the germline V gene, CDR1 is LNHDA and CDR2 is SQIVND (reference sequence). V was cut by 3 bases and J by 11 bases, with 11 bases left in between. The CDR3 is CASSIRLDKQFF. DNA of the CDR3: TGTGCCAGTAGTATTAGACTAGATAAGCAGTTCTTC.

This clone was observed a single time. The V gene is TRBV7-9, the J gene TRBJ1-2; D unclear. The CDR3 contains 14 residues. Germline CDR1 SEHNR, CDR2 FQNEAQ (reference sequence). With 3 bases removed from V and 7 bases from J, the gap between germline ends came to 15 bases. The CDR3 DNA reads as TGTGCCAGCAGCTTGGGCCGAGAGGGCGGTGGCTACACCTTC. Its protein is CASSLGREGGGYTF. Using reference TRBV7-9 and TRBJ1-2 for the parts outside the CDR3, the full variable domain is DTGVSQNPRHKITKRGQNVTFRCDPISEHNRLYWYRQTLGQGPEFLTYFQNEAQLEKSRLLSDRFSAERPKGSFSTLEIQRTEQGDSAMYLCASSLGREGGGYTFGSGTRLTVV.

The gene calls are TRBV27 and TRBJ2-7; 9 nucleotides align to TRBD1. This CDR3 is built from 15 residues. Germline V CDR1 and CDR2: MNHEY, SMNVEV (reference sequence). The trim removed 3 bases at V and 5 bases at J, leaving 8 bases unmatched. The CDR3 sequence is CASSFSGTGWNEQYF. The DNA for the CDR3 is TGTGCCAGCAGTTTTTCCGGGACAGGGTGGAACGAGCAGTACTTC.